This TCR beta chain originates from a study of cytomegalovirus exposure and HLA in healthy donors. Study-wide context: Out of about 190 million T cells, an earlier analysis found about 100 million unique TCR beta sequences in total. Unique TCRs from HLA-typed donors, 70 million to 85 million of them, were held in an early data release. Study-wide points: In most subjects, TCR beta sequences reportedly gave accurate predictions of HLA-A and HLA-B alleles. Later work found most CMV-associated TCR beta chains apparently HLA-restricted.

PCR was performed using 60 Vbeta and 13 Jbeta primers. TCRdb's table, derived via immunoSEQ multiplex PCR, lists solely in-frame clones and lacks some. This sample has about 130,000 clones; approximately 80% occur once, and the top ten carry around 2.5%. As to this clone: The target antigen is unknown.

CDR3 length: 16 amino acids. Per the germline V gene, CDR1 is ENHRY and CDR2 is SYGVKD. Trimming removed 0 bases from V and 7 bases from J, with 15 bases in between. This sequence joins TRBV10-3 and TRBJ2-2; D possibly corresponds to TRBD1 (6 bases). Sequences were obtained from PBMCs. The receptor was isolated from a boy aged 2-15 years in good health and CMV-seronegative. This CDR3 is CAISESKPGAYGELFF. CDR3 DNA sequence: TGTGCCATCAGTGAGTCGAAACCAGGGGCGTACGGGGAGCTGTTTTTT.